The 11 T cell receptor beta chains presented below share a single source sample, sequenced in a study of blood T cells in healthy people across ages. The second PCR ran about 6 to 11 cycles with a sample-barcoded 5' primer and J-beta primers. TCRdb re-derived calls from the 5' RACE reads in MiXCR, one entry per CDR3 protein. The sample consists of 750,000 to 950,000 distinct CDR3 sequences, around half of them appearing once. Sequenced material: blood. The source is a man older than 75 in good health.

The table lists this clonotype with a few counts. At one boundary the junction diverges from the germline segment, which might be a read error. The rearrangement joins TRBV7-9 to TRBJ2-4, with D hard to call. From germline, CDR1 is SEHNR and CDR2 FQNEAQ (reference sequence). The CDR3 is 14 amino acids. CDR3 sequence: CASSLEGGKNIQYF. The CDR3 bases are TGCGCCAGCAGCTTGGAAGGCGGCAAAAACATTCAGTACTTC.

The gene calls are TRBV27 and TRBJ1-1; D is uncertain. Per germline, CDR1 MNHEY and CDR2 SMNVEV (reference sequence). The CDR3 length is 15 residues. The V end was cut by 2 bases, the J end by 0 bases, with 10 bases between. The CDR3 protein is CASSLGQVMNTEAFF. The CDR3 nucleotides read TGTGCCAGCAGTTTAGGGCAGGTCATGAACACTGAAGCTTTCTTT.

The chain joins TRBV6-2 or TRBV6-3 to TRBJ2-5, with TRBD2 as a possible D gene (6 bases). Germline V gene sequence: CDR1 MNHEY, CDR2 SVGEGT. V was cut by 6 bases and J by 11 bases, with 25 bases left in between. This CDR3 is 15 amino acids long. The DNA of the CDR3 is TGTGCCAGCAGCCTCCGGGGACTCCCCCTGAGAGAGCAGTACTTC. Translating gives CASSLRGLPLREQYF.

The gene calls are TRBV12-5 and TRBJ1-5; a possible D gene is TRBD1 (5 bases). V dropped 5 bases and J dropped 6 bases, with 11 bases sitting between them. The CDR3 extends over 13 amino acids. Germline V gives CDR1 LGHNT, CDR2 FRNRAP. In DNA, the CDR3 is TGTGCTAGTGGTCGGGGGGAGGGTCAGCCCCAGCATTTT. Amino acid sequence: CASGRGEGQPQHF.

The gene calls are TRBV10-3 and TRBJ2-7; D is unresolved. Germline V gene lookup returns CDR1 ENHRY and CDR2 SYGVKD. Deletions cut 10 bases from V and 0 bases from J, with 10 bases between. The CDR3 is made up of 12 amino acids. CDR3 region: CAKTDSSYEQYF. The CDR3 DNA sequence: TGTGCCAAGACGGATAGCTCCTACGAGCAGTACTTC.

The V gene is TRBV20-1, the J gene TRBJ2-7; no clear D. This CDR3 region has 13 residues. With 3 bases removed from V and 4 bases from J, the gap between germline ends came to 13 bases. Germline values: CDR1 DFQATT, CDR2 SNEGSKA (reference sequence). The CDR3: CSARSQANYEQYF. Written as DNA, the CDR3 is TGCAGTGCTAGGAGTCAGGCAAATTACGAGCAGTACTTC.

The gene calls are TRBV27 and TRBJ2-7; the D gene could be TRBD1 or TRBD2 (6 bases each). The V end lost 8 bases, the J end lost 0 bases, and 14 bases lay between the germline ends. CDR3 length: 14 amino acids. Germline V CDR1 and CDR2: MNHEY, SMNVEV (reference sequence). CDR3 in amino acids: CASGGLPSSYEQYF. For the CDR3, the DNA is TGTGCCAGCGGGGGGCTACCTAGCTCCTACGAGCAGTACTTC.

This chain links TRBV6-1 with TRBJ2-6; D remains unclear. The CDR3 consists of 19 residues. With 5 bases removed from V and 0 bases from J, the gap between germline ends came to 20 bases. Germline-derived CDR1 and CDR2 are MNHNS and SASEGT. The CDR3 region is CASSNRRRVRDSGANVLTF. DNA for the CDR3: TGTGCCAGCAGTAACCGCCGCCGGGTTCGAGACTCTGGGGCCAACGTCCTGACTTTC.

This chain links TRBV20-1 with TRBJ1-5; D perhaps matches TRBD1 (5 bases). Per germline, CDR1 DFQATT and CDR2 SNEGSKA (reference sequence). There are 14 residues in the CDR3. V lost 3 bases and J 7 bases, leaving 16 bases between the germline ends. This CDR3 reads CSASKEGHGQPQHF. The CDR3 DNA reads as TGCAGTGCTAGTAAGGAGGGGCACGGCCAGCCCCAGCATTTT.

The CDR3 region has the DNA TGCAGTGCGCCCGAGATGGGGGCGGTCGGCTACACCTTC. The encoded protein is CSAPEMGAVGYTF. The chain couples TRBV20-1 to TRBJ1-2; a weak D match, TRBD1 (6 bases). Germline CDR1 and CDR2: DFQATT and SNEGSKA (reference sequence). This CDR3 region has 13 residues. The V and J ends lost 6 bases and 8 bases respectively, with 19 bases between them.

This clonotype came up a few times. The genes are TRBV20-1 and TRBJ2-3; 7 bases match TRBD1. Trimming at V came to 5 bases and at J to 8 bases, leaving 16 bases not matched to a gene. Germline CDR1 is DFQATT and CDR2 is SNEGSKA (reference sequence). This CDR3 is built from 15 residues. The DNA for the CDR3 is TGCAGTGCTGCCCCCGGGACAGCGGACCTCACTACGCAGTATTTT. Its translation: CSAAPGTADLTTQYF.